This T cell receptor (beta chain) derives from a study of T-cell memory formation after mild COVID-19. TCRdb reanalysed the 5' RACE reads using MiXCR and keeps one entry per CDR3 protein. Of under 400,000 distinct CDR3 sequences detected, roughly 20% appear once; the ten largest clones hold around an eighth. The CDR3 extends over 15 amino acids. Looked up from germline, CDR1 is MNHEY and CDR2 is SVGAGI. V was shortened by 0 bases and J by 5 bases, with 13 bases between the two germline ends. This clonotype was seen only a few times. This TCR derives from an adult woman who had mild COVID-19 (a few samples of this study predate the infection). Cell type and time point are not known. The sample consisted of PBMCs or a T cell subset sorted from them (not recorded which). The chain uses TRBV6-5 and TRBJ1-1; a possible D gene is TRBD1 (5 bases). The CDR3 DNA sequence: TGTGCCAGCAGTTACTCTCGGGTGGGGACGACTGAAGCTTTCTTT. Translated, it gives CASSYSRVGTTEAFF.